This TCR beta chain appears in the sequencing data of a study of blood T cell repertoires in COVID-19. Study at large: Researchers got acute and convalescent COVID-19 samples from the United States, Italy and Spain. Sources were T cells, B-cell-depleted T cells, or PBMCs; the material itself was cDNA or gDNA.

Original processing notes: Amplification from reference gene primers served as the basis for estimated nucleated cell counts. Method: immunoSEQ multiplex PCR; TCRdb's copy keeps in-frame clones and lacks some. The D gene and trimming were derived from the DNA, and the V and J assignments and clone size from that table. The data hold 130,000 or so clones, with approximately 80% observed a single time. The V end lost 3 bases, the J end lost 2 bases, and 10 bases lay between the germline ends. Germline V CDR1 and CDR2: SGHTA, FQGNSA. There are 14 residues in the CDR3. The chain links TRBV7-2 to TRBJ1-1; D might be TRBD1 (6 bases). Input material: peripheral blood. This receptor was obtained from a woman over 75 with acute or convalescent COVID-19. The CDR3 DNA is TGTGCCAGCAGCTTTGACAGGTATAACACTGAAGCTTTCTTT. This translates into CASSFDRYNTEAFF.